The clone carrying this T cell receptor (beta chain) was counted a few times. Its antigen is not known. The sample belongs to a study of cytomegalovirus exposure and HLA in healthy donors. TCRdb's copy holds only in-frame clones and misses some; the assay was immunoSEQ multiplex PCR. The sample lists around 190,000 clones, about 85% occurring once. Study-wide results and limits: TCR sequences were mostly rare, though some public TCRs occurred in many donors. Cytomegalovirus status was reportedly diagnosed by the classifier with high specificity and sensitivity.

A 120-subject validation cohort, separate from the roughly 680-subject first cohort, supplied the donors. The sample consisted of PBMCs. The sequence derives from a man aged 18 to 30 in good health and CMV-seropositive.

CDR3 nucleotides: TGTGCCAGCAGTGAAGCGGGGAGGGCCGAATTATATAATTCACCCCTCCACTTT. This sequence encodes CASSEAGRAELYNSPLHF. The chain employs TRBV6-1 and TRBJ1-6; D remains ambiguous. Trimming stripped 0 bases from V and 4 bases from J, with 16 bases between. The CDR3 spans 18 residues. The germline V gene encodes CDR1 MNHNS and CDR2 SASEGT.